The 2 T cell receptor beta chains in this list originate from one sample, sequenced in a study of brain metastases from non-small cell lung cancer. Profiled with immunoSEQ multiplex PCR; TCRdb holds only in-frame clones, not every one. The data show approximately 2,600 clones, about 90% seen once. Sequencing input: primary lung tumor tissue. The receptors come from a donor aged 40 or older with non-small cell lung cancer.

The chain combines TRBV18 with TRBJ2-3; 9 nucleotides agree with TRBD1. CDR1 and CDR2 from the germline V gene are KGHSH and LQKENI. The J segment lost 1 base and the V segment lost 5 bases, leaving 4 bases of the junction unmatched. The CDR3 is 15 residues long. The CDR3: CASSLGQGRTDTQYF. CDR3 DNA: TGTGCCAGCTCATTGGGACAGGGTCGCACAGATACGCAGTATTTT.

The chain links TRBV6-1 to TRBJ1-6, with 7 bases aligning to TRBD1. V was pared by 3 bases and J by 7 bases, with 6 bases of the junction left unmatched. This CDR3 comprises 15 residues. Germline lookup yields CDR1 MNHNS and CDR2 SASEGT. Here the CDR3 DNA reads TGTGCCAGCAGTGACGGGGGCAGGGGGAATTCACCCCTCCACTTT. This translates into CASSDGGRGNSPLHF.